A single T cell receptor (beta chain) is shown here with its context. Its target is not known. The data were taken from a study of vaccination and CD4 T cells after COVID-19. At the level of the study: The stimulus for the cells was overlapping spike peptides derived from SARS-CoV-2, HCoV-NL63, HCoV-OC43 and HCoV-229E.

The Oncomine TCR Beta short-read assay was what sequenced the DNA obtained from cultured CD4+ T cells. TCRdb re-called the PCR reads through MiXCR, storing one row per CDR3 protein. The table includes around 15,000 distinct CDR3 sequences, about 80% detected once. This CDR3 has 13 amino acids. Germline V gene lookup returns CDR1 DFQATT and CDR2 SNEGSKA (reference sequence). V dropped 4 bases and J dropped 4; count of bases not matched to a gene: 6. Regarding treatment: roughly 11-day PBMC culture with coronavirus spike peptide pools or control peptides (ViraFEST assay). Expanded clonotypes were found by TCR sequencing after peptide-pool stimulation (ViraFEST).

This rearrangement joins TRBV20-1 to TRBJ1-1; 7 nucleotides align to TRBD1. The material sequenced was CD4+ T cells from blood, cultured in vitro. This clonotype was sampled from a human donor who had recovered from COVID-19. The CDR3 DNA reads as TGCAGTGCTACGGGACAGCGTTTCACTGAAGCTTTCTTT. It is translated as CSATGQRFTEAFF.